This passage covers 27 T cell receptor beta chains from one sample sequenced in a study of shared clonotypes between healthy human individuals (dated by TCRdb to about 2020). CD8 naive samples were obtained by positive selection for CCR7 among CD45RO-negative cells, yielding a CD45RA+CCR7+ population from which TemRA cells were excluded. Library construction relied on the immunoSEQ multiplex PCR assay. TCRdb took over this immuneACCESS table, retaining in-frame rearrangements with V and J assigned. Such tables are incomplete; in checked studies, under half of the missing clones stem from an unresolved V gene, and the remainder is unexplained. This sample comprises hundreds of thousands of clones, around 95% of them detected only once. The biggest ten clones account for 0.11% of the sample. The sample consisted of naive CD8+ T cells sorted from blood. Read against the paper, the sample's cell subset or site label means: CD45RA+CCR7+. These receptors all come from a woman between 25 and 40 years old in good health.

The chain carries TRBV27 and TRBJ1-2; 10 bases agree with TRBD1. With 4 bases clipped from V and 2 bases from J, the junction kept 4 bases outside the gene matches. The germline V gene encodes CDR1 MNHEY and CDR2 SMNVEV (reference sequence). This CDR3 region has 15 residues. The CDR3, as DNA: TGTGCCAGCAGTTCCCGGACAGGGGGGAACTATGGCTACACCTTC. It yields the protein CASSSRTGGNYGYTF.

The J gene is TRBJ2-7, the V gene TRBV28; D remains unclear. V was pared by 2 bases and J by 6 bases, with 11 bases between. This CDR3 contains 13 residues. Germline-derived CDR1 and CDR2 are MDHEN and SYDVKM. The CDR3 nucleotides are TGTGCCAGCAGTTTAGCTATTTCGAGCGAGCAGTACTTC. This translates into CASSLAISSEQYF. Combining the CDR3 with reference TRBV28 and TRBJ2-7 gives the whole variable domain DVKVTQSSRYLVKRTGEKVFLECVQDMDHENMFWYRQDPGLGLRLIYFSYDVKMKEKGDIPEGYSVSREKKERFSLILESASTNQTSMYLCASSLAISSEQYFGPGTRLTVT.

A single count supports this clone. V usage is TRBV5-4 and J usage is TRBJ2-7; no firm D call. Per germline, CDR1 SGHNT and CDR2 YYREEE (reference sequence). Trimming took 1 base from V and 5 from J, leaving 4 bases between them. The CDR3 runs to 11 residues. CDR3 DNA: TGTGCCAGCAGCTTGCGTAACGAGCAGTACTTC. This gives the protein CASSLRNEQYF.

This chain links TRBV18 with TRBJ2-7; D is perhaps TRBD1 or TRBD2 (5 bases each). The CDR3 is made up of 14 amino acids. V dropped 1 base and J dropped 2 bases, with 9 bases sitting between them. CDR1 and CDR2 (germline): KGHSH, LQKENI. The CDR3 reads CASSPLGRPYEQYF. CDR3 bases: TGTGCCAGCTCACCACTGGGACGGCCCTACGAGCAGTACTTC.

This clone was picked up one time. The V gene is TRBV28, the J gene TRBJ2-2, with 8 bases fitting TRBD1. The trim removed 4 bases at V and 0 bases at J, leaving 10 bases unmatched. Per germline, CDR1 MDHEN and CDR2 SYDVKM. CDR3 size: 18 residues. CDR3 in DNA: TGTGCCAGCAGTTCGGGGACAGGCCAACACGCGAACACCGGGGAGCTGTTTTTT. It specifies CASSSGTGQHANTGELFF.

The CDR3 bases are TGTGCCAGCACCTTACTTCTAGCGGGAGGGTCCTACAATGAGCAGTTCTTC. It encodes CASTLLLAGGSYNEQFF. This rearrangement joins TRBV28 to TRBJ2-1, with TRBD2 identical over 12 bases. Trimming took 7 bases from V and 1 from J; bases not matched to a gene: 8. The CDR3 has 17 amino acids. The V gene's germline CDR1 is MDHEN and CDR2 SYDVKM.

This sequence joins TRBV10-1 and TRBJ2-7; D is unresolved. Germline CDR1 WNHNN, CDR2 SYGVQD (reference sequence). The CDR3 runs to 13 residues. V lost 2 bases and J lost 3, with 8 bases in between. The CDR3 loop is CASSEGVRYEQYF. Here the CDR3 DNA reads TGCGCCAGCAGTGAGGGGGTCCGCTACGAGCAGTACTTC.

The chain links TRBV6-1 to TRBJ1-1; no clear D gene. Germline values: CDR1 MNHNS, CDR2 SASEGT. CDR3 length: 11 amino acids. V was pared by 1 base and J by 6 bases, with 3 bases between. The CDR3 loop reads CASSEVAEAFF. The CDR3 DNA is TGTGCCAGCAGTGAAGTTGCTGAAGCTTTCTTT.

The chain is built from TRBV27 and TRBJ2-2; 8 bases are shared with TRBD2. V shed 4 bases, J shed 4 bases, and the junction held 14 bases outside the gene matches. CDR3 size: 18 residues. The germline CDR1 and CDR2 sequences are MNHEY and SMNVEV (reference sequence). The CDR3 loop is CASSSPFVLAGSTGELFF. Here the CDR3 DNA reads TGTGCCAGCAGTTCCCCCTTTGTATTAGCGGGAAGCACCGGGGAGCTGTTTTTT.

The chain is built from TRBV11-2 and TRBJ1-2; TRBD1 matches 7 bases. CDR3 size: 15 residues. V dropped 1 base and J dropped 4; count of bases not matched to a gene: 6. From germline, CDR1 is SGHAT and CDR2 FQNNGV. The CDR3 reads CASSLAYGTVYGYTF. CDR3 in DNA: TGTGCCAGCAGCTTAGCGTACGGGACAGTCTATGGCTACACCTTC.

The chain employs TRBV7-9 and TRBJ2-3; no definite D call. The V gene lost 11 bases and the J gene lost 6 bases, with 15 bases spanning the gap. Germline values: CDR1 SEHNR, CDR2 FQNEAQ (reference sequence). CDR3 length: 12 amino acids. This CDR3 reads CASVASGDTQYF. The CDR3 nucleotides are TGTGCCTCAGTGGCCTCCGGGGATACGCAGTATTTT.

The V call is TRBV6-6, the J call TRBJ1-2, with 7 bases identical to TRBD1. CDR3 length: 14 residues. Germline values: CDR1 MNHNY, CDR2 SVGAGI (reference sequence). The ends lost 2 bases at V and 3 bases at J; junction bases unmatched: 3. CDR3 sequence: CASSYAGQDYGYTF. In DNA form, the CDR3 reads TGTGCCAGCAGTTACGCTGGACAGGACTATGGCTACACCTTC.

The chain joins TRBV27 to TRBJ2-3; no clear D. Germline V lookup: CDR1 MNHEY, CDR2 SMNVEV (reference sequence). Trimming removed 1 base from V and 10 bases from J, with 12 bases in between. The CDR3 contains 13 residues. This CDR3 reads CASSLFAYAAQYF. The DNA for the CDR3 is TGTGCCAGCAGTTTATTTGCTTACGCCGCGCAGTATTTT.

The chain couples TRBV10-3 to TRBJ2-7; 10 bases are shared with TRBD2. There are 16 residues in the CDR3. Germline CDR1 and CDR2: ENHRY and SYGVKD. V trimming: 0 bases; J trimming: 7 bases; junction bases outside the gene matches: 9. The CDR3 region is CAISESSLAGDVEQYF. The CDR3 DNA reads as TGTGCCATCAGTGAGTCGAGCCTAGCGGGAGACGTGGAGCAGTACTTC.

V is TRBV28 and J is TRBJ1-1; D gene unclear. Trimming cost V 3 bases and J 10 bases, with 18 bases left between them. Per the germline V gene, CDR1 is MDHEN and CDR2 is SYDVKM. This CDR3 is built from 14 residues. This CDR3 reads CASSLEVVPERAFF. The CDR3 DNA sequence: TGTGCCAGCAGTTTGGAGGTCGTCCCAGAAAGAGCTTTCTTT.

This chain joins TRBV10-3 and TRBJ2-1; 13 nucleotides agree with TRBD2. V lost 6 bases and J lost 5; bases outside the gene matches: 7. This CDR3 is 16 amino acids long. In germline, CDR1 is ENHRY, CDR2 SYGVKD. The CDR3 loop is CAIRTGLAGIDNEQFF. The CDR3 coding sequence is TGTGCCATCAGGACGGGACTAGCGGGAATCGACAATGAGCAGTTCTTC.

CDR3 coding DNA: TGTGCCAGCAGCTTCGGGGGAGGCTGGCCCCAGCATTTT. This sequence encodes CASSFGGGWPQHF. The V call is TRBV27, the J call TRBJ1-5; weak D call: TRBD1 (5 bases). Trimming shortened V by 6 bases and J by 9 bases, and 15 bases separated the two germline ends. The CDR3 has 13 residues. CDR1 and CDR2 from the germline V gene are MNHEY and SMNVEV (reference sequence).

V usage is TRBV30 and J usage is TRBJ2-7; 8 positions agree with TRBD2. CDR3 size: 14 residues. The V gene's germline CDR1 is GTSNPN and CDR2 SVGIG (reference sequence). V dropped 0 bases and J dropped 2; count of bases not matched to a gene: 3. CDR3 DNA: TGTGCCTGGAGTGTCACTAGCGGAGCCTACGAGCAGTACTTC. It encodes CAWSVTSGAYEQYF.

The chain couples TRBV5-1 to TRBJ2-3; 7 bases agree with TRBD1. This CDR3 comprises 16 residues. J gave up 3 bases and V 5 bases, and 12 bases lay outside the gene matches. Germline-derived CDR1 and CDR2 are SGHRS and YFSETQ. In DNA, the CDR3 is TGCGCCAGCAGGGACGAGGGGGCGCGGACGACAGATACGCAGTATTTT. Protein product: CASRDEGARTTDTQYF. The full variable domain, completed using reference TRBV5-1 and TRBJ2-3, is KAGVTQTPRYLIKTRGQQVTLSCSPISGHRSVSWYQQTPGQGLQFLFEYFSETQRNKGNFPGRFSGRQFSNSRSEMNVSTLELGDSALYLCASRDEGARTTDTQYFGPGTRLTVL.

This chain joins TRBV4-1 and TRBJ2-1; D remains ambiguous. Trimming left V 5 bases short and J 5 bases short, with 13 bases between. CDR3 size: 14 residues. The germline CDR1 and CDR2 sequences are MGHRA and YSYEKL. The CDR3 is CASSGQPSNNEQFF. CDR3 coding DNA: TGCGCCAGCAGCGGGCAACCGAGCAACAATGAGCAGTTCTTC.

A note on this clone: The same CDR3 is also encoded by other DNA sequences in this sample. The CDR3 here is CASSPGTGTYEQYF. In DNA form, the CDR3 reads TGCGCCAGCAGCCCCGGGACAGGGACCTACGAGCAGTACTTC. The genes are TRBV5-1 and TRBJ2-7; 9 nucleotides align to TRBD1. The CDR3 totals 14 residues. The V segment lost 4 bases and the J segment 2 bases; nucleotides outside the gene matches: 4. The germline CDR1 and CDR2 sequences are SGHRS and YFSETQ.

This chain uses TRBV15 with TRBJ1-3; tentatively, D is TRBD1 (6 bases). There are 15 residues in the CDR3. CDR1 is LNHNV and CDR2 is YYDKDF in the germline V gene (reference sequence). Trimming left V 9 bases short and J 3 bases short, with 18 bases between. The CDR3 sequence: CATRLEGGLGNTIYF. The CDR3, as DNA: TGTGCCACACGACTAGAGGGGGGACTTGGAAACACCATATATTTT.

V and J are TRBV5-1 and TRBJ2-2; 8 bases are a match to TRBD2. CDR1 and CDR2 (germline): SGHRS, YFSETQ. V lost 4 bases and J lost 5; bases outside the gene matches: 10. CDR3 length: 16 residues. CDR3 sequence reads: CASSADGTSGTGELFF. In DNA, the CDR3 is TGCGCCAGCAGCGCGGATGGGACTAGTGGGACCGGGGAGCTGTTTTTT.

This CDR3 reads CASDPVLSEDVVTNEKLFF. In DNA form, the CDR3 reads TGTGCCAGCGACCCGGTTCTCTCCGAAGATGTGGTAACTAATGAAAAACTGTTTTTT. The chain is built from TRBV5-6 and TRBJ1-4; D ambiguous. The CDR3 has 19 amino acids. Trimming left V 7 bases short and J 1 base short, with 26 bases between. Germline V gene data show CDR1 as SGHDT and CDR2 as YYEEEE.

The chain joins TRBV29-1 to TRBJ2-7; D remains unclear. V lost 5 bases to trimming and J lost 6 bases, with 14 bases between them. Germline V lookup: CDR1 SQVTM, CDR2 ANQGSEA. The CDR3 is 12 residues long. This chain's CDR3 is CSVFLGPGEQYF. CDR3 in DNA: TGCAGCGTTTTCCTGGGCCCCGGCGAGCAGTACTTC.

This clone was detected only a few times. The rearrangement joins TRBV7-8 to TRBJ1-5; D is unresolved. Germline CDR1 and CDR2: SGHVS and FQNEAQ. V was cut by 3 bases and J by 2 bases, with 8 bases left in between. CDR3 length: 14 residues. CDR3 amino acids: CASSFRPRNQPQHF. CDR3 sequence (DNA): TGTGCCAGCAGCTTCCGACCGCGCAATCAGCCCCAGCATTTT.

Written as DNA, the CDR3 is TGTGCCACCGAGCGGATAAGTCTCTCTGGAAACACCATATATTTT. This translates into CATERISLSGNTIYF. This chain connects TRBV7-9 to TRBJ1-3; D unclear. Trimming took off 10 bases at V and 0 bases at J, with 16 bases between the two ends. The CDR3 runs 15 residues. CDR1 is SEHNR, CDR2 FQNEAQ, per germline (reference sequence).